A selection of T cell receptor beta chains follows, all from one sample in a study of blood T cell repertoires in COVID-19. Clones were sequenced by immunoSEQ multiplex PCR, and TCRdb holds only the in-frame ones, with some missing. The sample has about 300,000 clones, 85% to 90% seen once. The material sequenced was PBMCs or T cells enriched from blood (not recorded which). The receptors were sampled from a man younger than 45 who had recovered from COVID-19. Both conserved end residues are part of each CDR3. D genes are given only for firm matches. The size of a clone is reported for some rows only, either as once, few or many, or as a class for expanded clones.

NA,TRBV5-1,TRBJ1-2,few,CASSPEGTGGYTF,TGCGCCAGCAGCCCGGAGGGTACGGGGGGCTACACCTTC
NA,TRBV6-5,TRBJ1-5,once,CASSYSNGGNQPQHF,TGTGCCAGCAGTTACTCGAACGGGGGAAATCAGCCCCAGCATTTT
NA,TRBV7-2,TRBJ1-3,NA,CASSLILSGNTIYF,TGTGCCAGCAGCTTAATTCTCTCTGGAAACACCATATATTTT
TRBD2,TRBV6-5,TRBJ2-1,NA,CASSYGRAGNEQFF,TGTGCCAGCAGTTACGGGAGGGCCGGGAATGAGCAGTTCTTC
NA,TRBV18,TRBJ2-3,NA,CASSPPAGRYSTDTQYF,TGTGCCAGCTCACCACCGGCAGGGAGGTATAGCACAGATACGCAGTATTTT
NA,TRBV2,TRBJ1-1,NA,CASSGGNTEAFF,TGTGCCAGCAGCGGGGGGAACACTGAAGCTTTCTTT
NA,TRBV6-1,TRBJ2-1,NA,CASSEVGLTGVDEQFF,TGTGCCAGCAGTGAAGTCGGGTTGACCGGTGTGGATGAGCAGTTCTTC
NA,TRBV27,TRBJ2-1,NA,CASSTIEEVHEQFF,TGTGCCAGCAGCACAATCGAAGAGGTACATGAGCAGTTCTTC
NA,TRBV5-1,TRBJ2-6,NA,CASSRDSGANVLTF,TGCGCCAGCAGCCGGGACTCTGGGGCCAACGTCCTGACTTTC
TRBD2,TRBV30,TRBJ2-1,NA,CAWSLSGRSGEQFF,TGTGCCTGGAGTCTCAGCGGGAGGTCCGGTGAGCAGTTCTTC
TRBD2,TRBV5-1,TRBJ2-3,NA,CASSGDSGGTDTQYF,TGCGCCAGCAGCGGGGATAGCGGGGGAACAGATACGCAGTATTTT
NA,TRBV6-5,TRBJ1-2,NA,CASSSLQANYGYTF,TGTGCCAGCAGTTCCCTACAGGCAAACTATGGCTACACCTTC
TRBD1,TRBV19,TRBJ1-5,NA,CATSRQGATQPQHF,TGTGCCACCAGCCGGCAGGGGGCAACCCAGCCCCAGCATTTT
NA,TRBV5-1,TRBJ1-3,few,CASSLAWQGSGNTIYF,TGCGCCAGCAGCTTGGCTTGGCAGGGGTCTGGAAACACCATATATTTT
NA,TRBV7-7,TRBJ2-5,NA,CASSLDGSSGETQYF,TGTGCTAGCAGCTTAGATGGCTCATCGGGGGAGACCCAGTACTTC
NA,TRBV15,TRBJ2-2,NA,CATSRGGSSNTGELFF,TGTGCCACCAGCAGAGGGGGCAGTTCGAACACCGGGGAGCTGTTTTTT
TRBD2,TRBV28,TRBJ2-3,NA,CASSSSLAGGSTDTQYF,TGTGCCAGCAGTTCGTCCCTAGCGGGAGGTAGCACAGATACGCAGTATTTT
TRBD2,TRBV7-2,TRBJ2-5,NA,CASSAGLAGGSAQTQYF,TGTGCCAGCAGCGCAGGACTAGCGGGAGGTAGCGCCCAGACCCAGTACTTC
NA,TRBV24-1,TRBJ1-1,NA,CATSGSPTENTEAFF,TGTGCCACCAGCGGATCCCCGACAGAGAACACTGAAGCTTTCTTT
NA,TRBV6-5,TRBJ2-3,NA,CASSLELSTDTQYF,TGTGCCAGCAGTTTAGAGTTAAGCACAGATACGCAGTATTTT
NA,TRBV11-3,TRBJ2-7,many,CASSRTYREEQYF,TGTGCCAGCAGCCGGACCTATCGGGAGGAGCAGTACTTC
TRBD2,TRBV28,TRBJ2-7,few,CASSFGGSLSYEQYF,TGTGCCAGCAGTTTTGGCGGGAGCCTCTCCTACGAGCAGTACTTC
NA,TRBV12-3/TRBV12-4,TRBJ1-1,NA,CASTLGGPTEAFF,TGTGCCAGCACTTTGGGGGGGCCAACTGAAGCTTTCTTT
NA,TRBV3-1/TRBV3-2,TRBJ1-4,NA,CASSHMGAPGLFF,TGTGCCAGCAGCCATATGGGGGCCCCCGGACTGTTTTTT
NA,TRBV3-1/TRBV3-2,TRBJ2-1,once,CASSRGVSSYNEQFF,TGTGCCAGCAGCCGCGGGGTTAGCTCCTACAATGAGCAGTTCTTC
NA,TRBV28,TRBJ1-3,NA,CASSLGGFSGNTIYF,TGTGCCAGCAGTTTGGGGGGGTTTAGTGGAAACACCATATATTTT
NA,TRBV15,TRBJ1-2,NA,CATSSDPGGYTF,TGTGCCACCAGCAGTGACCCGGGGGGCTACACCTTC
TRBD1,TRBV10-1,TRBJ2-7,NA,CASSESQGAKDEQYF,TGCGCCAGCAGTGAGTCACAGGGGGCGAAGGACGAGCAGTACTTC
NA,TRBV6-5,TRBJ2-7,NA,CASSYRGGTYEQYF,TGTGCCAGCAGTTACCGGGGCGGGACCTACGAGCAGTACTTC